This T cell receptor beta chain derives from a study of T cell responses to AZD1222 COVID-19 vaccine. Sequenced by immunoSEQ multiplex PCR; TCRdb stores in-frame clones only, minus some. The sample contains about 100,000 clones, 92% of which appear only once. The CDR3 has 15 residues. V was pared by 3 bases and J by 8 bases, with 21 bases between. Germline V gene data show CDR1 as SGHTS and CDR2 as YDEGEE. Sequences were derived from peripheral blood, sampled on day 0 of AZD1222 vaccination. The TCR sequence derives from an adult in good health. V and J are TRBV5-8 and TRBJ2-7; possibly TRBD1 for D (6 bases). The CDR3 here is CASSYPQGRTEKQYF. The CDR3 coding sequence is TGTGCCAGCAGCTATCCCCAGGGGAGAACTGAGAAGCAGTACTTC.